This note documents a single TCR beta chain sequence. Its target is not known. The identical CDR3 is also encoded by other nucleotide sequences in the sample. Specified time point: week 35, safety follow-up. It was 300 ug of mutant IDH1 20-mer peptide that made up each vaccine dose, given with topical imiquimod. Weeks 1, 3, 5, 7, 11, 15, 19 and 23 were when patients received their eight vaccinations. V shed 3 bases and J 5 bases; nucleotides not matched to a gene: 5. This CDR3 is built from 14 residues. CDR1 and CDR2 (germline): KGHSH, LQKENI. The protocol was immunoSEQ multiplex PCR, while the TCRdb copy is restricted to in-frame clones and leaves out a portion. This table has some 63,000 clones, roughly four fifths appearing once. These data originate in a study of a mutant IDH1 vaccine in newly diagnosed glioma. Study in general: Following radiotherapy alone, or alongside temozolomide cycles, vaccination was started after an interval of 4-6 weeks. Earlier care involved radiotherapy, temozolomide, or both, and the majority received both. Study findings and constraints: The authors found pseudoprogression apparently unrelated to changes in top peripheral T cell clonotypes.

The J gene is TRBJ1-2, the V gene TRBV18; TRBD1 matches at 8 bases. Sequencing was performed on PBMCs, taken from a glioma patient whose treatment included an IDH1 peptide vaccine. The TCR originated in a man in his fifties or sixties with glioma. The CDR3 sequence is CASSPDRELYGYTF. The CDR3 DNA sequence: TGTGCCAGCTCACCGGACAGGGAGCTGTATGGCTACACCTTC.